A selection of T cell receptor beta chains follows, all from one sample in a study of a mutant IDH1 vaccine in newly diagnosed glioma. No cognate antigen is known for these TCRs. Repertoires were generated with immunoSEQ multiplex PCR, while TCRdb's copy carries only in-frame clones and drops some. The sample records about 54,000 clones, about nine tenths being singletons. This specimen consisted of PBMCs, obtained from a glioma patient whose treatment included an IDH1 peptide vaccine. Receptor source: a man between 35 and 55 years old with glioma. Each CDR3 is given without its conserved first and last residue.

j_gene,v_gene,CDR3aa
TRBJ1-1,TRBV2,ASTSRGGGNTEAF
TRBJ2-1,TRBV10-3,ANSKGGQGGGTSLNEQF
TRBJ2-7,TRBV6-4,ASTFLPRDRTHYEQY
TRBJ2-7,TRBV18,ASSPLSVFSYEQY
TRBJ2-3,TRBV5-1,ASSLFQGLTSTDTQY
TRBJ2-3,TRBV7-9,ASSPGTSGREDTQY
TRBJ2-2,TRBV25-1,ASSESRDTGELF
TRBJ1-1,TRBV27,ASSSRVAEAF
TRBJ1-1,TRBV27,ASRAPGQVSTEAF
TRBJ1-1,TRBV6-1,ASRGWGTEAF
TRBJ2-5,TRBV4-3,ASSQDRTGGKTQY
TRBJ2-7,TRBV19,ASSPRGQASYEQY
TRBJ2-5,TRBV18,ASSPPEAAQY
TRBJ1-1,TRBV7-9,ASRLNQGGSTEAF
TRBJ2-1,TRBV7-3,ASSLIGTGNEQF
TRBJ2-3,TRBV5-1,ASSLEARAQY
TRBJ1-2,TRBV19,ASSIPWTGGDGYT
TRBJ2-7,TRBV15,ATSRPGLWPYEQY
TRBJ2-5,TRBV4-2,ASSQVVGVETQY
TRBJ2-7,TRBV2,ASWGARTY
TRBJ1-2,TRBV7-2,ASSSYRGLGYGYT
TRBJ2-5,TRBV5-1,ASSLGGEKTQY
TRBJ2-5,TRBV6-4,ASSDPPRGAVEETQY
TRBJ2-7,TRBV4-1,ASSQVGTSEQY
TRBJ1-4,TRBV7-2,ASSLDGGRGKLF
TRBJ2-3,TRBV9,ASNPRDTQY
TRBJ2-3,TRBV6-5,ASSTGPDTDTQY
TRBJ2-5,TRBV2,ASTHDRGLGETQY
TRBJ2-2,TRBV5-1,ASSPGTGGEGELF
TRBJ1-1,TRBV4-3,ASSQVGRGMMESF